A single sample is the source of the 25 T cell receptor beta chains below, sequenced in a study of blood T cell repertoires in COVID-19 (dated by TCRdb to between 2020 and 2021). Libraries were made using the immunoSEQ multiplex PCR assay. This immuneACCESS table, as held by TCRdb, lists in-frame sequences with V and J called but not all clones. Of the missing ones, under half trace to an unresolved V gene in checked studies; the others have no known cause. This sample comprises about 65,000 clones, approximately 93% of them detected only once. The biggest ten clones account for roughly 3% of the sample. Sequences were obtained from peripheral blood. Source of these receptors: a man between 70 and 80 years old with active COVID-19.

This clone was seen once. This chain joins TRBV28 and TRBJ1-3; no clear D gene. There are 15 residues in the CDR3. Germline-derived CDR1 and CDR2 are MDHEN and SYDVKM. Trimming cost V 3 bases and J 1 base, with 10 bases left between them. CDR3 coding DNA: TGTGCCAGCAGTTTTGTTACGGGTTCTGGAAACACCATATATTTT. This encodes CASSFVTGSGNTIYF.

The genes are TRBV11-2 and TRBJ2-3, with D perhaps TRBD2 (5 bases). Trimming stripped 5 bases from V and 4 bases from J, with 13 bases between. The CDR3 length is 14 residues. From germline, CDR1 is SGHAT and CDR2 FQNNGV. The DNA of the CDR3 is TGTGCCAGCAGCACACGCGGCGGGTCAGATACGCAGTATTTT. It translates to CASSTRGGSDTQYF.

V and J are TRBV4-3 and TRBJ2-7, with 8 bases identical to TRBD1. CDR1 and CDR2 from the germline V gene are LGHNA and YSLEER. CDR3 length: 14 residues. The J segment lost 4 bases and the V segment lost 3 bases, leaving 5 bases of the junction unmatched. The CDR3 here is CASSHRTGRYEQYF. The CDR3 nucleotides read TGCGCCAGCAGCCACCGGACAGGGAGGTACGAGCAGTACTTC.

This clone has a handful of counts. The CDR3 coding sequence is TGTGCCAGCAGTCGCAGTAGGGTAGGGGAGGACACAGATACGCAGTATTTT. This codes for CASSRSRVGEDTDTQYF. This sequence joins TRBV25-1 and TRBJ2-3; D possibly corresponds to TRBD2 (6 bases). V lost 5 bases and J 2 bases, leaving 20 bases between the germline ends. The CDR3 consists of 17 residues. Germline V gives CDR1 MGHDK, CDR2 SYGVNS. The full variable domain, rest sourced from reference TRBV25-1 and TRBJ2-3, is EADIYQTPRYLVIGTGKKITLECSQTMGHDKMYWYQQDPGMELHLIHYSYGVNSTEKGDLSSESTVSRIRTEHFPLTLESARPSHTSQYLCASSRSRVGEDTDTQYFGPGTRLTVL.

V is TRBV5-4 and J is TRBJ2-2, with TRBD2 matching 11 bases. The CDR3 is 18 residues long. V lost 4 bases, J lost 5 bases, and 13 bases stayed unmatched. Germline V gene data show CDR1 as SGHNT and CDR2 as YYREEE (reference sequence). CDR3 nucleotide sequence: TGTGCCAGCAGCCTGGATCGACTAGCGGGGCCGCTAACCGGGGAGCTGTTTTTT. It codes for CASSLDRLAGPLTGELFF.

This chain links TRBV12-3 or TRBV12-4 with TRBJ1-6; D possibly corresponds to TRBD1 (6 bases). This CDR3 spans 13 amino acids. V was shortened by 8 bases and J by 6 bases, with 11 bases between the two germline ends. Here the CDR3 DNA reads TGTGCCAGCCATGACAGGTTTAATTCACCCCTCCACTTT. This sequence encodes CASHDRFNSPLHF.

The genes are TRBV13 and TRBJ1-5; D is unresolved. Trimming cost V 5 bases and J 3 bases, with 11 bases left between them. This CDR3 is built from 14 residues. The germline CDR1 and CDR2 sequences are PRHDT and FYEKMQ (reference sequence). This CDR3 reads CASSLGMDNQPQHF. The DNA for the CDR3 is TGTGCCAGCAGCCTCGGGATGGACAATCAGCCCCAGCATTTT.

This clone was seen only a few times. V usage is TRBV11-3 and J usage is TRBJ1-3, with 7 bases identical to TRBD1. The CDR3 is 14 amino acids. With 3 bases clipped from V and 6 bases from J, the junction kept 5 bases outside the gene matches. Germline V gives CDR1 SGHNT, CDR2 YENEEA. The CDR3 DNA follows: TGTGCCAGCAGCTTTCGGGGACAGCCAAACACCATATATTTT. This translates into CASSFRGQPNTIYF.

The chain joins TRBV27 to TRBJ2-7; D possibly corresponds to TRBD2 (5 bases). The germline V and J ends were trimmed by 6 bases and 0 bases, with 9 bases remaining between them. The CDR3 is 13 residues long. Germline CDR1 MNHEY, CDR2 SMNVEV (reference sequence). The chain's CDR3 is CASRAAGSYEQYF. The CDR3 DNA follows: TGTGCCAGCAGAGCGGCAGGCTCCTACGAGCAGTACTTC.

This rearrangement joins TRBV5-6 to TRBJ2-5; 7 bases line up with TRBD1. With 1 base clipped from V and 8 bases from J, the junction kept 14 bases outside the gene matches. CDR3 length: 16 amino acids. The germline CDR1 and CDR2 sequences are SGHDT and YYEEEE. CDR3 bases: TGTGCCAGCAGCTTGTTACCGGACAGGAACAAGTATACCCAGTACTTC. This sequence encodes CASSLLPDRNKYTQYF.

The genes are TRBV10-3 and TRBJ1-2; 7 nucleotides match TRBD1. Germline V gene sequence: CDR1 ENHRY, CDR2 SYGVKD. With V trimmed by 9 bases and J by 0 bases, 4 bases remained unmatched. The CDR3 extends over 13 amino acids. In DNA, the CDR3 is TGTGCCATTGGGACAGCAGCTAACTATGGCTACACCTTC. Translated, it gives CAIGTAANYGYTF.

The genes are TRBV2 and TRBJ2-1; TRBD2 is a possible D gene (7 bases). Germline CDR1 SNHLY, CDR2 FYNNEI. V dropped 4 bases and J dropped 3 bases, with 16 bases sitting between them. The CDR3 consists of 16 residues. CDR3 nucleotides: TGTGCCAGCAGTGCCGTGGCGGGGGCACTCTACAATGAGCAGTTCTTC. Protein sequence: CASSAVAGALYNEQFF.

The chain combines TRBV12-3 or TRBV12-4 with TRBJ1-1, with 8 positions matching TRBD1. This CDR3 comprises 12 residues. With V trimmed by 3 bases and J by 12 bases, 6 bases remained unmatched. CDR3: CASSFDRGRSFF. The CDR3 DNA sequence: TGTGCCAGCAGTTTCGACAGGGGTAGATCTTTCTTT.

The chain combines TRBV5-1 with TRBJ1-2, with TRBD1 matching over 11 bases. The CDR3 consists of 14 residues. Germline values: CDR1 SGHRS, CDR2 YFSETQ. The J segment lost 8 bases and the V segment lost 4 bases, leaving 7 bases of the junction unmatched. The CDR3 is CASSERTGGTGYTF. CDR3 bases: TGCGCCAGCAGCGAACGGACAGGGGGCACGGGCTACACCTTC.

The V and J genes are TRBV18 and TRBJ2-5, with D unclear. Trimming took off 3 bases at V and 5 bases at J, with 7 bases between the two ends. Germline CDR1 KGHSH, CDR2 LQKENI. This CDR3 region has 12 residues. The CDR3 reads CASSPSAETQYF. CDR3 in DNA: TGTGCCAGCTCACCCTCTGCGGAGACCCAGTACTTC.

V and J are TRBV6-5 and TRBJ2-1, with TRBD2 matching over 7 bases. CDR1 and CDR2 (germline): MNHEY, SVGAGI. The trim removed 5 bases at V and 4 bases at J, leaving 8 bases unmatched. This CDR3 has 15 amino acids. The CDR3 DNA sequence: TGTGCCAGCAGTCTTACGGGGGGACCTTACAATGAGCAGTTCTTC. Its translation: CASSLTGGPYNEQFF.

The rearrangement joins TRBV7-9 to TRBJ2-3; D is unclear. Germline CDR1 and CDR2: SEHNR and FQNEAQ (reference sequence). Trimming stripped 6 bases from V and 4 bases from J, with 8 bases between. The CDR3 totals 12 residues. This CDR3 reads CASRSVADTQYF. The CDR3, as DNA: TGTGCCAGCAGATCCGTCGCAGATACGCAGTATTTT.

The rearrangement links TRBV4-2 to TRBJ2-2; tentatively, D is TRBD2 (6 bases). The CDR3 is made up of 15 amino acids. Per germline, CDR1 LGHNA and CDR2 YNFKEQ. V was shortened by 3 bases and J by 5 bases, with 13 bases between the two germline ends. The CDR3 reads CASSHGGKGTGELFF. Here the CDR3 DNA reads TGTGCCAGCAGCCATGGGGGGAAAGGAACCGGGGAGCTGTTTTTT.

The CDR3 DNA reads as TGTGCCAGCAGCCAAGGAACGCCTGGGGCCGAGCAGTACGTC. This gives the protein CASSQGTPGAEQYV. The gene calls are TRBV3-1 (or the pseudogene TRBV3-2) and TRBJ2-7, with a tentative D call TRBD1 (5 bases). This CDR3 spans 14 amino acids. The germline V gene has CDR1 LGHDT and CDR2 YNNKEL (reference sequence). Trimming pared 1 base from V and 6 bases from J, leaving 13 bases between.

This rearrangement joins TRBV5-5 to TRBJ1-4; 9 bases align to TRBD1. This CDR3 comprises 14 residues. Germline lookup yields CDR1 SGHKS and CDR2 YYEKEE (reference sequence). Germline trimming cut 4 bases from V and 7 bases from J; bases unmatched to any gene: 5. The CDR3 sequence is CASSRDRDSEKLFF. In DNA form, the CDR3 reads TGTGCCAGCAGCCGGGACAGGGATAGTGAAAAACTGTTTTTT.

This rearrangement joins TRBV5-1 to TRBJ2-2; 7 bases line up with TRBD1. V was pared by 3 bases and J by 0 bases, with 8 bases of the junction left unmatched. There are 17 residues in the CDR3. Germline CDR1 SGHRS, CDR2 YFSETQ. The DNA for the CDR3 is TGCGCCAGCAGCTCCGGGACAGTACTCGCGAACACCGGGGAGCTGTTTTTT. As protein: CASSSGTVLANTGELFF.

The chain uses TRBV5-8 and TRBJ2-7, with 11 bases fitting TRBD2. There are 14 residues in the CDR3. The germline gives CDR1 SGHTS, CDR2 YDEGEE. With V trimmed by 3 bases and J by 4 bases, 3 bases remained unmatched. This CDR3 is CASSWIAGGYEQYF. The CDR3 DNA sequence: TGTGCCAGCAGCTGGATAGCGGGGGGGTACGAGCAGTACTTC.

The count of this clone is one. The chain joins TRBV25-1 to TRBJ1-2; D is possibly TRBD1 (5 bases). Per the germline V gene, CDR1 is MGHDK and CDR2 is SYGVNS. The CDR3 totals 15 residues. Trimming took off 3 bases at V and 1 base at J, with 12 bases between the two ends. This chain's CDR3 is CASSETGGFNYGYTF. DNA for the CDR3: TGTGCCAGCAGTGAGACCGGGGGGTTTAACTATGGCTACACCTTC.

V is TRBV6-1 and J is TRBJ2-1, with D perhaps matching TRBD2 (6 bases). Trimming left V 2 bases short and J 7 bases short, with 18 bases between. CDR3 length: 16 residues. Germline lookup yields CDR1 MNHNS and CDR2 SASEGT. This CDR3 reads CASSETRSLAGNEQFF. The CDR3 coding sequence is TGTGCCAGCAGTGAAACTCGGAGCCTCGCGGGGAATGAGCAGTTCTTC.

This chain uses TRBV6-6 with TRBJ2-7; TRBD2 matches 7 bases. Unmatched junction bases numbered 11, after V lost 4 bases and J lost 5 bases. Germline V gene data show CDR1 as MNHNY and CDR2 as SVGAGI (reference sequence). There are 15 residues in the CDR3. This CDR3 is CASSSVKGRGNEQYV. The CDR3 nucleotides read TGTGCCAGCAGTTCGGTCAAGGGGCGGGGGAACGAGCAGTACGTC.